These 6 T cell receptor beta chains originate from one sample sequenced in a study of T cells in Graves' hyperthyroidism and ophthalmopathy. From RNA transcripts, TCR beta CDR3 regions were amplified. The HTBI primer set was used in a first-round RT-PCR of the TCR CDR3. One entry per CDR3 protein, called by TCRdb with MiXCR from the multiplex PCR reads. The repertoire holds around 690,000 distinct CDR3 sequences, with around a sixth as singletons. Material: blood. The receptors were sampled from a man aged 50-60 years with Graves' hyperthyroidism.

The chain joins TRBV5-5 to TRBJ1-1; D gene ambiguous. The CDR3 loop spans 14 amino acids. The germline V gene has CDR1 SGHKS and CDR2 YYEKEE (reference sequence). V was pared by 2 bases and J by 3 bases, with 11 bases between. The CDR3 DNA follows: TGTGCCAGCAGCTTCCCGGGTATGGACACTGAAGCTTTCTTT. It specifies CASSFPGMDTEAFF.

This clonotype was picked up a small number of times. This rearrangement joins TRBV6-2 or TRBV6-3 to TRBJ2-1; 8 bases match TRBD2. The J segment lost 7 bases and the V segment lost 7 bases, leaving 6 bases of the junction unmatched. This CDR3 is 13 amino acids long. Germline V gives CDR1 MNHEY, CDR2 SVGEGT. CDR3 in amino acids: CASNLAGANEQFF. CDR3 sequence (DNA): TGTGCCAGCAATCTAGCGGGTGCAAATGAGCAGTTCTTC.

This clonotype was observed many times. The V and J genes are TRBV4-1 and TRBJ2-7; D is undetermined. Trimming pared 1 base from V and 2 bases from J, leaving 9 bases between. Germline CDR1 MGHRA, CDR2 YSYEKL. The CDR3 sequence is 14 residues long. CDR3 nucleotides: TGCGCCAGCAGCCAAGGGTACGTTACCTACGAGCAGTACTTC. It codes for CASSQGYVTYEQYF.

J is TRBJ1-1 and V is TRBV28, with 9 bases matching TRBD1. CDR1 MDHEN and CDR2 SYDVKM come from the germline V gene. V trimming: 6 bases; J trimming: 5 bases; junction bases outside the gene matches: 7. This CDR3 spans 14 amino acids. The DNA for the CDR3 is TGTGCCAGCAGGGGGGGACAGGGAGGGACTGAAGCTTTCTTT. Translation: CASRGGQGGTEAFF.

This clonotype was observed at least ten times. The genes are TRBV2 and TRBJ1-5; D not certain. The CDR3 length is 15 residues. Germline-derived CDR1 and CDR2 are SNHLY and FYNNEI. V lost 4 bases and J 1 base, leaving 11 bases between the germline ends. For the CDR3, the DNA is TGTGCCAGCAGTGTAGGCGGGCTAAGCAATCAGCCCCAGCATTTT. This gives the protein CASSVGGLSNQPQHF.

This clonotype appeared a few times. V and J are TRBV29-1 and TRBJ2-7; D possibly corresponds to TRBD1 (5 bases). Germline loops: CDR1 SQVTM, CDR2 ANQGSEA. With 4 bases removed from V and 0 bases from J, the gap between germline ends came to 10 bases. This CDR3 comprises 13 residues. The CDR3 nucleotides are TGCAGCGTTGGAGAGACAGCCTCCTACGAGCAGTACTTC. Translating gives CSVGETASYEQYF.